Listed below are T cell receptor beta chains from one sample, sequenced in a study of spatial heterogeneity in lung cancer. TCRdb reanalysed the 5' RACE reads using MiXCR and keeps one entry per CDR3 protein. Among about 38,000 distinct CDR3 sequences listed, around 5% were seen once. Sequenced here: PBMCs, sampled at surgery. These receptor sequences come from a female donor with early-stage non-small cell lung cancer. Each CDR3 is given with its conserved first and last residue. The D gene is left open where the match is weak. Clone sizes are given selectively: once, few, many, or a class where the clone is expanded.

size	D	V	J	CDR3	DNA
many	.	TRBV24-1	TRBJ2-7	CATSDSVFAYEQYF	TGTGCCACCAGTGATTCCGTTTTTGCCTACGAGCAGTACTTC
.	TRBD1	TRBV20-1	TRBJ1-1	CSARGQGETEAFF	TGCAGTGCTAGGGGACAGGGGGAAACTGAAGCTTTCTTT
many	.	TRBV28	TRBJ1-6	CASVQGMGNSPLHF	TGTGCCAGCGTACAGGGAATGGGGAATTCACCCCTCCACTTT
many	TRBD1	TRBV20-1	TRBJ2-3	CSARRAGGSTDTQYF	TGCAGTGCTCGACGGGCAGGGGGCAGCACAGATACGCAGTATTTT
many	.	TRBV24-1	TRBJ1-5	CATSVPGANQPQHF	TGTGCCACCAGTGTTCCAGGGGCTAATCAGCCCCAGCATTTT
.	TRBD2	TRBV7-8	TRBJ2-3	CASSRKLAGGTDTQYF	TGTGCCAGCAGCCGGAAACTAGCGGGGGGAACAGATACGCAGTATTTT
many	.	TRBV20-1	TRBJ1-1	CSAKQGYTEAFF	TGCAGTGCTAAACAGGGATACACTGAAGCTTTCTTT
many	.	TRBV6-2/TRBV6-3	TRBJ1-1	CASSYLSRTEAFF	TGTGCCAGCAGTTATCTCTCGAGGACTGAAGCTTTCTTT
few	TRBD1	TRBV7-8	TRBJ1-2	CASSQDRGTGPYGYTF	TGTGCCAGCAGCCAAGACCGGGGGACAGGACCATATGGCTACACCTTC
few	.	TRBV7-2	TRBJ1-1	CASRKTNTEAFF	TGTGCCAGCAGGAAGACCAACACTGAAGCTTTCTTT
many	.	TRBV20-1	TRBJ2-3	CSASATDTQYF	TGCAGTGCAAGCGCCACAGATACGCAGTATTTT
.	TRBD2	TRBV19	TRBJ2-3	CASSMSGLAGGRTDTQYF	TGTGCCAGTAGTATGTCTGGACTAGCGGGGGGCCGCACAGATACGCAGTATTTT
many	TRBD1	TRBV19	TRBJ1-6	CASSTPGQAAHSPLHF	TGTGCCAGTAGTACCCCGGGACAGGCAGCGCATTCACCCCTCCACTTT
medium-sized	.	TRBV7-7	TRBJ2-4	CASSLYEGANIQYF	TGTGCTAGCAGCTTATACGAAGGCGCAAACATTCAGTACTTC
many	.	TRBV24-1	TRBJ1-2	CATSETGANYGYTF	TGTGCCACCAGTGAAACGGGAGCTAACTATGGCTACACCTTC
many	TRBD1	TRBV18	TRBJ2-7	CASSPGQNPYEQYF	TGTGCCAGCTCACCGGGACAGAACCCCTACGAGCAGTACTTC
few	.	TRBV6-1	TRBJ2-5	CASNRIDSAQETQYF	TGTGCCAGCAATAGGATTGACAGTGCCCAAGAGACCCAGTACTTC
.	.	TRBV7-3	TRBJ2-7	CASSLRGHPGEQYF	TGTGCCAGCAGCTTAAGGGGACACCCCGGCGAGCAGTACTTC
many	.	TRBV7-2	TRBJ1-1	CASSLSPWTVPRTEAFF	TGTGCCAGCAGCTTATCCCCTTGGACGGTTCCTCGTACTGAAGCTTTCTTT
many	.	TRBV5-6	TRBJ1-2	CASSLVSGYGYTF	TGTGCCAGCAGCTTGGTAAGCGGCTATGGCTACACCTTC
many	.	TRBV7-6	TRBJ2-5	CASSFSRQETQYF	TGTGCCAGCAGCTTCAGCAGGCAAGAGACCCAGTACTTC
many	TRBD1	TRBV28	TRBJ2-3	CASSSRQGNRDTQYF	TGTGCCAGCAGTTCCAGACAGGGAAATAGAGATACGCAGTATTTT
.	.	TRBV2	TRBJ2-5	CASISGKGAQETQYF	TGTGCCAGCATCTCAGGGAAAGGGGCGCAAGAGACCCAGTACTTC
.	.	TRBV6-2/TRBV6-3	TRBJ2-3	CASQRRTYSTDTQYF	TGTGCCAGCCAACGGCGGACCTATAGCACAGATACGCAGTATTTT
.	.	TRBV7-8	TRBJ2-3	CASSPKAGATDTQYF	TGTGCCAGCAGCCCGAAAGCCGGGGCCACAGATACGCAGTATTTT
many	.	TRBV5-1	TRBJ1-2	CASSLDRSYGYTF	TGCGCCAGCAGCTTGGACAGATCCTATGGCTACACCTTC
few	TRBD1	TRBV5-4	TRBJ1-1	CASSPTAGRGLVNTEAFF	TGTGCCAGCAGCCCAACCGCGGGCAGGGGGCTAGTGAACACTGAAGCTTTCTTT
many	TRBD1	TRBV5-1	TRBJ2-5	CASSFPPLRTGYQETQYF	TGCGCCAGCAGCTTCCCCCCTCTTAGGACAGGATATCAAGAGACCCAGTACTTC
many	TRBD1	TRBV30	TRBJ2-2	CAWKTGATGELFF	TGTGCCTGGAAGACAGGGGCCACCGGGGAGCTGTTTTTT
.	TRBD2	TRBV7-2	TRBJ2-7	CASSVDPSGTYEQYF	TGTGCCAGCAGCGTAGACCCTAGCGGCACTTACGAGCAGTACTTC
few	TRBD1	TRBV3-1	TRBJ2-2	CASSLRQGLNTGELFF	TGTGCCAGCAGCCTCAGACAGGGGCTGAACACCGGGGAGCTGTTTTTT
many	.	TRBV7-9	TRBJ2-5	CASSLTETQYF	TGCGCCAGCAGCTTGACGGAGACCCAGTACTTC
many	TRBD1	TRBV28	TRBJ1-2	CASSPPGQQHYGYTF	TGTGCCAGCAGTCCTCCGGGACAGCAACACTATGGCTACACCTTC
.	TRBD2	TRBV19	TRBJ2-5	CTSSSGGTSGRETQYF	TGTACCAGTAGCTCCGGCGGGACTAGCGGAAGAGAGACCCAGTACTTC
.	TRBD1	TRBV29-1	TRBJ2-7	CSVSGTGDSYEQYF	TGCAGCGTTTCCGGGACAGGTGATTCCTACGAGCAGTACTTC
many	.	TRBV28	TRBJ1-5	CASVVGSQPQHF	TGTGCCAGCGTTGTGGGGAGCCAGCCCCAGCATTTT
many	.	TRBV5-6	TRBJ2-4	CASSLTALDGAPGDIQYF	TGTGCCAGCAGCTTGACCGCCCTAGACGGGGCCCCTGGTGACATTCAGTACTTC
.	.	TRBV6-1	TRBJ1-1	CASSPGPGGNTEAFF	TGTGCCAGCAGTCCAGGGCCAGGAGGGAACACTGAAGCTTTCTTT
many	TRBD1	TRBV27	TRBJ2-7	CASSPGQVGYEQYF	TGTGCCAGCAGCCCCGGACAGGTAGGCTACGAGCAGTACTTC
few	.	TRBV5-4	TRBJ2-1	CASSMTVNSYNEQFF	TGTGCCAGCAGCATGACAGTGAATTCCTACAATGAGCAGTTCTTC
many	.	TRBV10-1	TRBJ2-7	CASSDPYEQYF	TGCGCCAGCAGTGACCCCTACGAGCAGTACTTC
many	TRBD1	TRBV6-1	TRBJ2-5	CASRRDSLKETQYF	TGTGCCAGCAGGAGGGACAGTTTAAAAGAGACCCAGTACTTC
.	.	TRBV7-3	TRBJ1-2	CASSLTSGQNFYTF	TGTGCCAGCAGCTTAACGTCCGGACAGAACTTCTACACCTTC
many	TRBD1	TRBV11-2	TRBJ2-1	CASSRTRDSYNEQFF	TGTGCCAGCAGCCGGACCCGGGACAGCTACAATGAGCAGTTCTTC
few	.	TRBV5-5	TRBJ1-2	CASSLGPGGYGYTF	TGTGCCAGCAGCTTGGGGCCCGGAGGCTATGGCTACACCTTC
few	.	TRBV2	TRBJ2-5	CASRWTKEEETQYF	TGTGCCAGCAGATGGACCAAAGAGGAGGAGACCCAGTACTTC
many	.	TRBV4-3	TRBJ1-5	CASSQEGGANQPQHF	TGCGCCAGCAGCCAAGAGGGAGGAGCCAATCAGCCCCAGCATTTT